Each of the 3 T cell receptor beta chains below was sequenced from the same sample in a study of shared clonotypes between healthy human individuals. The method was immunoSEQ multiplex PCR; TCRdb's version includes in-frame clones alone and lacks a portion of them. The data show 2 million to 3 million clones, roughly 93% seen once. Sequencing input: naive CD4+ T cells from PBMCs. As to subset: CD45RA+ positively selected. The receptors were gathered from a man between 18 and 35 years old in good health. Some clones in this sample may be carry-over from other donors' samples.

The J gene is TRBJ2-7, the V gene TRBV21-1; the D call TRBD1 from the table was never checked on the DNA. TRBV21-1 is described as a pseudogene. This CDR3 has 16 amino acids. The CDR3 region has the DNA TGTGCCAGCAGCACCTTTTCCGGGACAGGCCTTACGGAGCAGTACTTC. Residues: CASSTFSGTGLTEQYF.

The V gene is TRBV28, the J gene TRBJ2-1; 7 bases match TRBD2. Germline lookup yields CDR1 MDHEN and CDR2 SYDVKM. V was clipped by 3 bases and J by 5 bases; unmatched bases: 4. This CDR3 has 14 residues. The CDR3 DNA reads TGTGCCAGCAGTTTTTGGGAGGGGCACAATGAGCAGTTCTTC. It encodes CASSFWEGHNEQFF.

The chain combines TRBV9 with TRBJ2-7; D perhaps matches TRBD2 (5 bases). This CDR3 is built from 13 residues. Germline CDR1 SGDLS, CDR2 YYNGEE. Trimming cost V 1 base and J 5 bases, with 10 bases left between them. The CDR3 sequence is CASSVLEGNEQYF. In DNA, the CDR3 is TGTGCCAGCAGCGTACTAGAGGGAAACGAGCAGTACTTC.